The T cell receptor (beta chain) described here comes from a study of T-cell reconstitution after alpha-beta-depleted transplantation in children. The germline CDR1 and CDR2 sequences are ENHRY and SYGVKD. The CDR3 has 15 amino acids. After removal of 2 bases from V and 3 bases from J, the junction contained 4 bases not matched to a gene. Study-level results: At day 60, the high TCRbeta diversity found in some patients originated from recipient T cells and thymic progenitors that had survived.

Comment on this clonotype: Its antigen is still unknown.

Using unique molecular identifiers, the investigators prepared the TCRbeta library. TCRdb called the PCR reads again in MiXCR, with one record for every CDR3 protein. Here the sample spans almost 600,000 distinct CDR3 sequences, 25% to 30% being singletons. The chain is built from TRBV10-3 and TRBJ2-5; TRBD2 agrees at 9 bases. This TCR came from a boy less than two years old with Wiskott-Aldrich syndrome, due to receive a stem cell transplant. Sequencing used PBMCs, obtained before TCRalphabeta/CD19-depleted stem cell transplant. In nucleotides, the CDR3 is TGTGCCATCAGTGAGAGGCCTAGCGGGGAAGAGACCCAGTACTTC. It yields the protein CAISERPSGEETQYF.